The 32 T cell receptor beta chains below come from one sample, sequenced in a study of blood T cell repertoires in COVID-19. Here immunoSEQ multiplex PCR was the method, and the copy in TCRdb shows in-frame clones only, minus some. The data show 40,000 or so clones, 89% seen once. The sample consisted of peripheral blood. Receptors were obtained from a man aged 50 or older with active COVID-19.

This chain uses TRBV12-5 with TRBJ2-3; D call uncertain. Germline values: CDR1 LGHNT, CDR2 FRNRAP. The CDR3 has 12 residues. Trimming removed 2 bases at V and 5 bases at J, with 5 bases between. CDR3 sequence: CASGLSRDTQYF. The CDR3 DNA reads TGTGCTAGTGGTTTGTCGCGAGATACGCAGTATTTT.

DNA for the CDR3: TGTGCCAGCAGCCCGGCAGGGGAATGGGGCTACACCTTC. Translation gives CASSPAGEWGYTF. This chain uses TRBV9 with TRBJ1-2, with D possibly being TRBD1 (6 bases). Germline values: CDR1 SGDLS, CDR2 YYNGEE. The germline V and J ends were trimmed by 4 bases and 8 bases, with 15 bases remaining between them. CDR3 length equals 13 residues.

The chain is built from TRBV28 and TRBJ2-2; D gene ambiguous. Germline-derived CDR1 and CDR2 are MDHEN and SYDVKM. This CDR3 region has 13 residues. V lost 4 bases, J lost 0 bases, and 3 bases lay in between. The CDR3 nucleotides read TGTGCCAGCAGTTCCGCGAACACCGGGGAGCTGTTTTTT. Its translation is CASSSANTGELFF.

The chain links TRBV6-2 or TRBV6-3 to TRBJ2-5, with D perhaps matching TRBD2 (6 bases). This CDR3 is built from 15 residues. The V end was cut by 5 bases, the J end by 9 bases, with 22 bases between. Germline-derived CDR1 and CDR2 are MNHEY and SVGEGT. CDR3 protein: CASSGASGGRKPQYF. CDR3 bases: TGTGCCAGCAGTGGGGCCAGCGGTGGGAGGAAACCCCAGTACTTC.

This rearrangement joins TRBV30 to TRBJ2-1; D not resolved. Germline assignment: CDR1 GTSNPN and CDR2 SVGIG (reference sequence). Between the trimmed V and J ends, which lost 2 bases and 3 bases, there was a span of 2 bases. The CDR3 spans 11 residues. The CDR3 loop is CAWSHYNEQFF. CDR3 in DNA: TGTGCCTGGAGTCACTACAATGAGCAGTTCTTC.

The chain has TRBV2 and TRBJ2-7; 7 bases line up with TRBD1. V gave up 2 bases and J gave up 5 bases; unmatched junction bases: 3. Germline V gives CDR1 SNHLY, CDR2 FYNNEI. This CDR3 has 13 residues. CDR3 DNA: TGTGCCAGCAGTGAAACAGGGGACCACGAGCAGTACTTC. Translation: CASSETGDHEQYF.

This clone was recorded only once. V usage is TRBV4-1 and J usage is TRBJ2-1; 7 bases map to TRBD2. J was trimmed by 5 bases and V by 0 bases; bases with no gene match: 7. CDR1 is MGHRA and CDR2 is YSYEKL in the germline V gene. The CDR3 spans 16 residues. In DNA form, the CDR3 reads TGCGCCAGCAGCCAAGAATCGGGAGGCCCTGACAATGAGCAGTTCTTC. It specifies CASSQESGGPDNEQFF.

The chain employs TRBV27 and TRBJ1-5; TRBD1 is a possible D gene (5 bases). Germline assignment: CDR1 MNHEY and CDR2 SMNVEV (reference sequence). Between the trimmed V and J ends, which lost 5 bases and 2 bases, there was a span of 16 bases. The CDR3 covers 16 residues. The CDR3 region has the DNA TGTGCCAGCAGTCCACTCGGCAGGGAGGGCAATCAGCCCCAGCATTTT. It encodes CASSPLGREGNQPQHF.

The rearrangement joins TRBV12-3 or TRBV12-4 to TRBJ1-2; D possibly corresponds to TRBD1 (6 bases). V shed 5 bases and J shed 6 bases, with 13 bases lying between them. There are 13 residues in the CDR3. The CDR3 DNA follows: TGTGCCAGCAGTCTACAGGGCCGTCATGGCTACACCTTC. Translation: CASSLQGRHGYTF.

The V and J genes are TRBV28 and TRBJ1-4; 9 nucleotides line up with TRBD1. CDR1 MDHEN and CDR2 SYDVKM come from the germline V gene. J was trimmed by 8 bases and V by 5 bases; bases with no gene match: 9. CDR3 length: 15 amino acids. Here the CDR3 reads CASSEPGQGVEKLFF. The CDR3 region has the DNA TGTGCCAGCAGTGAGCCGGGACAGGGCGTGGAAAAACTGTTTTTT.

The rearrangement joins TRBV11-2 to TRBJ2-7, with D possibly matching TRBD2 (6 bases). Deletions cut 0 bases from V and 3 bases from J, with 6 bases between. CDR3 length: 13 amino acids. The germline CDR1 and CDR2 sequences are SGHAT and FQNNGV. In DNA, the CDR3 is TGTGCCAGCAGCTTAGACGGGAGCTACGAGCAGTACTTC. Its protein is CASSLDGSYEQYF.

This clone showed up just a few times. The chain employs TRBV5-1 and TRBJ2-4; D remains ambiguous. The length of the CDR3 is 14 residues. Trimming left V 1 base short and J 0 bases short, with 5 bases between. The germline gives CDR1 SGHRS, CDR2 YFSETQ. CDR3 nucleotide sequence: TGCGCCAGCAGCTTGTCGGTAGCCAAAAACATTCAGTACTTC. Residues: CASSLSVAKNIQYF.

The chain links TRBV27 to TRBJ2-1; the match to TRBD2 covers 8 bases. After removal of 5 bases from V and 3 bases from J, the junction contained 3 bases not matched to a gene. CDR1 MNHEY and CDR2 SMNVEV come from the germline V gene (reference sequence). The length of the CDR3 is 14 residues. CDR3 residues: CASSTSGLYNEQFF. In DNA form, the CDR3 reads TGTGCCAGCAGTACTAGCGGACTCTACAATGAGCAGTTCTTC.

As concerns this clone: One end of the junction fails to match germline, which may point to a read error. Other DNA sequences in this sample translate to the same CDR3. The CDR3 sequence is CASSFPDSQETQYF. The DNA of the CDR3 is TGTGCCAGCAGCTTCCCCGACAGTCAAGAAACCCAGTACTTC. This chain uses TRBV7-9 with TRBJ2-5, with a possible D match to TRBD1 (5 bases). The CDR3 has 14 amino acids. In germline, CDR1 is SEHNR, CDR2 FQNEAQ (reference sequence).

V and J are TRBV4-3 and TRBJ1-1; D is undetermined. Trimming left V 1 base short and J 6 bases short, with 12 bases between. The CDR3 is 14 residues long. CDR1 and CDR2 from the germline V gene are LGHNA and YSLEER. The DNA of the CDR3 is TGCGCCAGCAGCCAAGCGCGGGGAGGCCCTGAAGCTTTCTTT. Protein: CASSQARGGPEAFF.

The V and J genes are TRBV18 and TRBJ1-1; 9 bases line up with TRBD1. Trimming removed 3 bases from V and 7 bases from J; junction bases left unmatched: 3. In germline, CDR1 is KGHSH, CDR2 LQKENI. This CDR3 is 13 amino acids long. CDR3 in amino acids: CASSPPGQGEAFF. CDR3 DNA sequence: TGTGCCAGCTCACCCCCGGGACAGGGTGAAGCTTTCTTT.

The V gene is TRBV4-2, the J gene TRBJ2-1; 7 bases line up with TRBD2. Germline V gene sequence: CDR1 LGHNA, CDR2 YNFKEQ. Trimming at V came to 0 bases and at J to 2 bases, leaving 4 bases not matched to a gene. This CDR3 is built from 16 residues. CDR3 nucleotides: TGTGCCAGCAGCCAAGAAGGACGGGAGGCCTACAATGAGCAGTTCTTC. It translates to CASSQEGREAYNEQFF.

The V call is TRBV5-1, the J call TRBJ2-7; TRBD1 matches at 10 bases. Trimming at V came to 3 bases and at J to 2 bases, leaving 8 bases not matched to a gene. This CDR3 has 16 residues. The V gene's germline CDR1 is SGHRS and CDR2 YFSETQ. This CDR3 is CASSSTPGQGPYEQYF. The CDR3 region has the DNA TGCGCCAGCAGCTCTACACCGGGACAGGGGCCCTACGAGCAGTACTTC.

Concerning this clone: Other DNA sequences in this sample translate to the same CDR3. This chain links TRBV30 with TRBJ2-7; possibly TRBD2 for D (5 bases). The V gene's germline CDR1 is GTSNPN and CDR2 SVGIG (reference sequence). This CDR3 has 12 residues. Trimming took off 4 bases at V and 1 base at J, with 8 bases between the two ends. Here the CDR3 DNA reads TGTGCCTGGACAGGAGGATCCTACGAGCAGTACTTC. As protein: CAWTGGSYEQYF.

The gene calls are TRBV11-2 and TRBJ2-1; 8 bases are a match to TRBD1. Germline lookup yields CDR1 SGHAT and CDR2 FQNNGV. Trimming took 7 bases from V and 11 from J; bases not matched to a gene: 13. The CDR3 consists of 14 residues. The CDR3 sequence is CASMSSRGQAQQFF. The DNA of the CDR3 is TGTGCCAGCATGTCTTCCCGGGGACAGGCCCAGCAGTTCTTC.

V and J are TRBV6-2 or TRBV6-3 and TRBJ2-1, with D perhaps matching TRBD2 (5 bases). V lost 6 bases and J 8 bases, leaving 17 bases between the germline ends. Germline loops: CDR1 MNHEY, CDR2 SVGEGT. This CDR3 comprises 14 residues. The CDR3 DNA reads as TGTGCCAGCAGCCCCTCGGGTGGGAGCGATGAGCAGTTCTTC. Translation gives CASSPSGGSDEQFF.

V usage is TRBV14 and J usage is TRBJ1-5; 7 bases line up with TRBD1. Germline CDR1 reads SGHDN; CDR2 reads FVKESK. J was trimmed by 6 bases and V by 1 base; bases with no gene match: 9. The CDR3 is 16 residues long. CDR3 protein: CASSQATGISSQPQHF. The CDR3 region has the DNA TGTGCCAGCAGCCAAGCGACAGGGATTTCAAGTCAGCCCCAGCATTTT.

In nucleotides, the CDR3 is TGTGCCAGCAGCCGCGCGGAGTCGAAGACCCAGTACTTC. It specifies CASSRAESKTQYF. The rearrangement joins TRBV27 to TRBJ2-5; D call uncertain. V was trimmed by 6 bases and J by 6 bases, leaving 14 bases between them. The CDR3 has 13 amino acids. CDR1 MNHEY and CDR2 SMNVEV come from the germline V gene (reference sequence).

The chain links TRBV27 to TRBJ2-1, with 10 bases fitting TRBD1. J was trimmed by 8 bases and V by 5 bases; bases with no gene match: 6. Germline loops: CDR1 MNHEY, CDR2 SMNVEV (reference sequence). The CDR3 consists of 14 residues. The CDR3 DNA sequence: TGTGCCAGCAGTAAAACCGGGACAGGGGATGAGCAGTTCTTC. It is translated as CASSKTGTGDEQFF.

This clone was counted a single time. For the CDR3, the DNA is TGTGCCAGTAATCTGGGACTAGCGGACAATGAGCAGTTCTTC. Amino acid sequence: CASNLGLADNEQFF. The rearrangement uses TRBV19 and TRBJ2-1, with TRBD2 identical over 11 bases. V lost 7 bases to trimming and J lost 5 bases; unmatched junction nucleotides: 4. Looked up from germline, CDR1 is LNHDA and CDR2 is SQIVND (reference sequence). The CDR3 is made up of 14 amino acids.

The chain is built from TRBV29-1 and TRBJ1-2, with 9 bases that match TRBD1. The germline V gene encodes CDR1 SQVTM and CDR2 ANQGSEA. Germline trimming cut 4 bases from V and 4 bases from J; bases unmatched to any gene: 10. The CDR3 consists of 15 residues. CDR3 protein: CSVGVQGAAAYGYTF. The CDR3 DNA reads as TGCAGCGTTGGGGTACAGGGGGCGGCGGCCTATGGCTACACCTTC.

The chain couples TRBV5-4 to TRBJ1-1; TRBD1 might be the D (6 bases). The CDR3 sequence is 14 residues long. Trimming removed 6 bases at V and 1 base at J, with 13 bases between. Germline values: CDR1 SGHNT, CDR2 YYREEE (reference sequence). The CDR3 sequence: CASTTDRRNTEAFF. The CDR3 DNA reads TGTGCCAGCACGACCGACAGGAGGAACACTGAAGCTTTCTTT.

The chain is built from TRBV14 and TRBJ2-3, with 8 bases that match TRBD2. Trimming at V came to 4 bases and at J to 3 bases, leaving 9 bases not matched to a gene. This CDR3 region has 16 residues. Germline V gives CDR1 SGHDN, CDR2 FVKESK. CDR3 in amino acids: CASSPLSGTGTDTQYF. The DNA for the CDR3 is TGTGCCAGCAGCCCCCTTAGCGGGACGGGGACAGATACGCAGTATTTT.

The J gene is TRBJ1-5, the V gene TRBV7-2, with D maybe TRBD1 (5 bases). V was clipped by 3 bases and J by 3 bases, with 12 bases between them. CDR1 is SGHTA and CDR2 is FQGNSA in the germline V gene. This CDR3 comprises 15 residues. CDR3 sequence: CASSLGGGFNQPQHF. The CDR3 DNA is TGTGCCAGCAGCTTGGGGGGGGGATTCAATCAGCCCCAGCATTTT.

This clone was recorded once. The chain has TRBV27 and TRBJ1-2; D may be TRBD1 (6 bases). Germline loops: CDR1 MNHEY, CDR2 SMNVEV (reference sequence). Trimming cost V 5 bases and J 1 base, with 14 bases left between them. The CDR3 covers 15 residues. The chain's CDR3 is CASSRTGIFNYGYTF. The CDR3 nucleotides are TGTGCCAGCAGTCGCACAGGGATCTTTAACTATGGCTACACCTTC.

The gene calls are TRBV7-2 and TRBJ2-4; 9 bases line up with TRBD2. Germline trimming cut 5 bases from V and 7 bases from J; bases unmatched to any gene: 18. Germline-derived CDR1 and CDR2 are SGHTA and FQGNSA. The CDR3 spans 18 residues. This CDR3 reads CASSALAGGPVSANIQYF. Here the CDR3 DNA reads TGTGCCAGCAGCGCCCTGGCGGGAGGGCCGGTATCCGCCAACATTCAGTACTTC.

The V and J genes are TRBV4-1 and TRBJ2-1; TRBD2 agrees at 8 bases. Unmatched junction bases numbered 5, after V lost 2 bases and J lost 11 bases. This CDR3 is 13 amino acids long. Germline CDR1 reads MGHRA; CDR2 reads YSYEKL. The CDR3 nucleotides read TGCGCCAGCAGCCAAATTAGCGGGAATCAGCAGTTCTTC. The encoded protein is CASSQISGNQQFF.